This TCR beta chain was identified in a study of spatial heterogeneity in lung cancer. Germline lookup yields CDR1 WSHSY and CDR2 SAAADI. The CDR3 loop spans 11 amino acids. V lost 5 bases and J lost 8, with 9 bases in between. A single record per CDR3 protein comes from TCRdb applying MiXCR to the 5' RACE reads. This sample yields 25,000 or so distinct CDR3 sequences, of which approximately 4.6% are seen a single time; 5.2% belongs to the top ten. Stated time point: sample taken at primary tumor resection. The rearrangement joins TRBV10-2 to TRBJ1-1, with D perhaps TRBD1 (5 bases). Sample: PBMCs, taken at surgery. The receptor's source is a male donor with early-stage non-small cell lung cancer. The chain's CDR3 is CASSTQDEAFF. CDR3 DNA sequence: TGCGCCAGCAGTACACAGGACGAAGCTTTCTTT.